The clone carrying this T cell receptor (beta chain) was seen ten or more times. J lost 4 bases, V lost 1 base, and 9 bases had no gene match. The CDR3 is 16 residues long. The germline gives CDR1 SEHNR, CDR2 FQNEAQ (reference sequence). These data are taken from a study of T cells after yellow fever vaccination. TCRdb reprocessed the 5' RACE reads via MiXCR and lists one record per CDR3 protein. The sample has 200,000 to 250,000 distinct CDR3 sequences; 6.5% to 8.5% are singletons. This TCR was sampled from a man aged 30 to 45 who received the YFV17D yellow fever vaccine. This sequence joins TRBV7-9 and TRBJ2-5; 7 positions agree with TRBD2. The input for sequencing was CD4+ T cells sorted from PBMCs, taken 15 days after the yellow fever booster vaccination. CDR3 DNA sequence: TGTGCCAGCAGCTTAGGCGGGATGACGGGAGGAGAGACCCAGTACTTC. As protein: CASSLGGMTGGETQYF.